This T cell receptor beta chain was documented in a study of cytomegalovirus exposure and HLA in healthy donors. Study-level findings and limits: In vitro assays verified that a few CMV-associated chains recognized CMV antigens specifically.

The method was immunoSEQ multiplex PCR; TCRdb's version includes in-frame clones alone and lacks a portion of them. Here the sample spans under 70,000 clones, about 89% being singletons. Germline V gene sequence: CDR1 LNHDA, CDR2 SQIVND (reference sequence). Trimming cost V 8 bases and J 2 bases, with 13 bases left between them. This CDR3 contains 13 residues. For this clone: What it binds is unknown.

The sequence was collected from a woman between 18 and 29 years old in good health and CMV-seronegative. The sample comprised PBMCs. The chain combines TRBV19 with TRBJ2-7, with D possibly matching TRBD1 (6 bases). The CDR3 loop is CASCTGFPYEQYF. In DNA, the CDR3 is TGTGCCAGTTGTACAGGGTTCCCCTACGAGCAGTACTTC.